A selection of T cell receptor beta chains follows, all from one sample in a study of cytomegalovirus exposure and HLA in healthy donors. Profiled with immunoSEQ multiplex PCR; TCRdb holds only in-frame clones, not every one. The sample includes fewer than 85,000 clones. The sample was PBMCs. The receptors shown here come from a man aged 50-59 years in good health and CMV-seropositive. Each CDR3 is given with its conserved first and last residue. A D gene is named only where the DNA matches it firmly.

j_call d_call v_call cdr3_aa cdr3_nt
TRBJ2-3 . TRBV7-2 CASSGQSTDTQYF TGTGCCAGCAGCGGCCAGTCCACGGATACGCAGTATTTT
TRBJ1-1 . TRBV28 CASSLNTPPGAFF TGTGCCAGCAGTTTAAACACCCCCCCGGGGGCTTTCTTT
TRBJ1-1 TRBD1 TRBV18 CASANQGAEAFF TGTGCCAGCGCAAACCAGGGGGCTGAAGCTTTCTTT
TRBJ1-2 TRBD1 TRBV5-1 CASSGATGGNYGYTF TGCGCCAGCAGCGGGGCGACAGGGGGAAACTATGGCTACACCTTC
TRBJ1-3 . TRBV5-1 CASSSFQGISGNTIYF TGCGCCAGCAGCTCCTTCCAGGGCATCTCTGGAAACACCATATATTTT
TRBJ2-7 TRBD2 TRBV28 CASSLPQAGYYEQYF TGTGCCAGCAGCCTCCCCCAAGCGGGATACTACGAGCAGTACTTC
TRBJ2-2 TRBD1 TRBV6-1 CATLGQGGNTGELFF TGTGCCACTCTGGGACAGGGGGGAAACACCGGGGAGCTGTTTTTT
TRBJ1-5 . TRBV29-1 CSAGGGNQPQHF TGCAGCGCCGGGGGGGGTAATCAGCCCCAGCATTTT
TRBJ2-5 . TRBV6-5 CASRRQETQYF TGTGCCAGCAGGCGTCAAGAGACCCAGTACTTC
TRBJ2-3 TRBD1 TRBV7-2 CASSAAGYRGDTQYF TGTGCCAGCAGCGCGGCGGGTTACAGGGGGGATACGCAGTATTTT
TRBJ1-4 . TRBV30 CAGYSGARGEKLFF TGTGCCGGATACAGCGGGGCTAGAGGGGAAAAACTGTTTTTT
TRBJ1-5 . TRBV15 CATRRGTTSSSSNQPQHF TGTGCCACCAGGCGGGGGACGACCAGTTCCTCTAGCAATCAGCCCCAGCATTTT
TRBJ2-7 . TRBV5-4 CASSLGQRAAYEQYF TGTGCCAGCAGCTTGGGACAGCGGGCCGCCTACGAGCAGTACTTC
TRBJ2-3 . TRBV6-4 CASSATVGGTDTQYF TGTGCCAGCAGTGCGACAGTCGGTGGGACAGATACGCAGTATTTT
TRBJ1-5 . TRBV19 CASSIRQLGGQPQHF TGTGCCAGTAGTATACGACAGTTGGGAGGTCAGCCCCAGCATTTT
TRBJ2-3 TRBD1 TRBV5-6 CASSRDSYTDTQYF TGTGCCAGCAGCCGGGACAGCTACACAGATACGCAGTATTTT
TRBJ1-2 . TRBV27 CASSSSGFSYGYTF TGTGCCAGCAGTTCCTCGGGTTTCTCCTATGGCTACACCTTC
TRBJ2-3 . TRBV2 CASSPRLDTQYF TGTGCCAGCAGCCCTAGACTAGATACGCAGTATTTT
TRBJ2-3 TRBD2 TRBV4-1 CASSSGGYSDTQYF TGCGCCAGCTCCTCGGGGGGGTATTCAGATACGCAGTATTTT